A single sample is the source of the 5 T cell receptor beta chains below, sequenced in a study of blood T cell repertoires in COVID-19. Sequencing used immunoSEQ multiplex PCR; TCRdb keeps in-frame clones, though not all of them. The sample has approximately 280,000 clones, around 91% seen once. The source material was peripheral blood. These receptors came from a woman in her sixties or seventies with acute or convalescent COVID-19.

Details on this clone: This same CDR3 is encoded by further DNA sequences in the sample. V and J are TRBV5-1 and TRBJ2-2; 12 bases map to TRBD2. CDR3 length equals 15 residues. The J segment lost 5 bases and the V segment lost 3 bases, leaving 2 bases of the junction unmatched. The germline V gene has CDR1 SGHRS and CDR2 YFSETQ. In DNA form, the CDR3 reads TGCGCCAGCAGCTCGGGACTAGCGGGTACCGGGGAGCTGTTTTTT. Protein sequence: CASSSGLAGTGELFF.

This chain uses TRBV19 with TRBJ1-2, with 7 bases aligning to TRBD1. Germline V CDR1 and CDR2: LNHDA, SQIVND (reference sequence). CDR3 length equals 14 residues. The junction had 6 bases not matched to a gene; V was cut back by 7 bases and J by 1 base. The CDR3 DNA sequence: TGTGCCAGTACTATTAGACAGGGTAACTATGGCTACACCTTC. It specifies CASTIRQGNYGYTF.

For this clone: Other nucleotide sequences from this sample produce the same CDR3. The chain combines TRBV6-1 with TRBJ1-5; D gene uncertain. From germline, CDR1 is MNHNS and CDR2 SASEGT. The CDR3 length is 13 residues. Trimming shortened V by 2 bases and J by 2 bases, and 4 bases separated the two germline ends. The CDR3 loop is CASSETGNQPQHF. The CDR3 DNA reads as TGTGCCAGCAGTGAAACAGGCAATCAGCCCCAGCATTTT.

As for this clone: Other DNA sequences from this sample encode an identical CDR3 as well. The CDR3 loop reads CASSQDSGGGTEAFF. CDR3 coding DNA: TGCGCCAGCAGCCAAGATTCAGGGGGCGGGACTGAAGCTTTCTTT. J is TRBJ1-1 and V is TRBV4-3, with 8 bases aligning to TRBD1. The CDR3 totals 15 residues. Germline assignment: CDR1 LGHNA and CDR2 YSLEER. Unmatched junction bases numbered 5, after V lost 0 bases and J lost 5 bases.

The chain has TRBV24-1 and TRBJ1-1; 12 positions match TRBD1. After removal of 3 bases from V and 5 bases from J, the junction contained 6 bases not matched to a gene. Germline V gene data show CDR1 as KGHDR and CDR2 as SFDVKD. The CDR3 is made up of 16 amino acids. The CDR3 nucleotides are TGTGCCACCAGTGATGGGACAGGGGGCGCATATACTGAAGCTTTCTTT. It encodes CATSDGTGGAYTEAFF.